This T cell receptor (beta chain) was identified during a study of Graves' ophthalmopathy and Graves' hyperthyroidism. TCR beta CDR3 amplification used RNA transcripts. HTBI primers were employed in first-round RT-PCR, then a second-round multiplex PCR followed. Each CDR3 protein gets one entry after TCRdb re-called the multiplex PCR reads with MiXCR. The sample consists of 650,000 to 800,000 distinct CDR3 sequences, roughly 41% of them appearing once. The V end lost 4 bases, the J end lost 1 base, and 11 bases lay between the germline ends. Germline CDR1 reads SGHRS; CDR2 reads YFSETQ. The CDR3 is made up of 14 amino acids. This clonotype was counted once.

The specimen sequenced was peripheral blood. J is TRBJ1-1 and V is TRBV5-1; maybe TRBD1 (6 bases). The receptor's source is an adult man with Graves' ophthalmopathy. CDR3 sequence reads: CASSHKTGNTEAFF. CDR3 in DNA: TGCGCCAGCAGCCACAAGACAGGGAACACTGAAGCTTTCTTT.